Presented here are 28 T cell receptor beta chains from one specimen sequenced in a study of human T cells and chemical hapten exposure. MiXCR was run by TCRdb on the 5' RACE reads, yielding one entry per CDR3 protein. The repertoire holds approximately 110,000 distinct CDR3 sequences, with approximately 19% as singletons. Unseparated into fractions, whole blood served as the source from which total RNA was extracted. These receptors were obtained from a human donor in good health.

This clonotype was observed a handful of times. The J gene is TRBJ1-1, the V gene TRBV6-6; D is uncertain. V was clipped by 4 bases and J by 1 base, with 16 bases between them. In germline, CDR1 is MNHNY, CDR2 SVGAGI (reference sequence). The CDR3 is 16 amino acids. The CDR3, as DNA: TGTGCCAGCAGTTCCACGCAGAAAGGAGAGAACACTGAAGCTTTCTTT. Protein product: CASSSTQKGENTEAFF.

This chain uses TRBV11-2 with TRBJ2-5, with 10 bases lining up with TRBD2. CDR1 SGHAT and CDR2 FQNNGV come from the germline V gene. This CDR3 comprises 14 residues. J was trimmed by 4 bases and V by 5 bases; bases with no gene match: 4. CDR3 in amino acids: CASSLGLATETQYF. The CDR3 DNA is TGTGCCAGCAGCCTGGGACTAGCGACAGAGACCCAGTACTTC.

The chain carries TRBV5-1 and TRBJ2-7, with D maybe TRBD2 (6 bases). The V gene's germline CDR1 is SGHRS and CDR2 YFSETQ. V was pared by 0 bases and J by 3 bases, with 16 bases between. The CDR3 length is 16 residues. CDR3 DNA: TGCGCCAGCAGCTTGGTCGGGGGAAGGGTTGTCTACGAGCAGTACTTC. Protein: CASSLVGGRVVYEQYF.

This clonotype occurred a few times. The genes are TRBV9 and TRBJ2-1; D is perhaps TRBD1 (5 bases). The germline V gene encodes CDR1 SGDLS and CDR2 YYNGEE. The CDR3 contains 14 residues. The V and J ends lost 0 bases and 6 bases respectively, with 10 bases between them. The CDR3: CASSVEGRANEQFF. The CDR3 nucleotides read TGTGCCAGCAGCGTAGAGGGCAGGGCCAATGAGCAGTTCTTC.

CDR3 residues: CASSPTGTFDNEQFF. CDR3 in DNA: TGTGCCAGCAGTCCTACCGGGACATTCGACAATGAGCAGTTCTTC. This chain uses TRBV28 with TRBJ2-1; maybe TRBD1 (6 bases). The CDR3 loop spans 15 amino acids. Trimming removed 5 bases at V and 5 bases at J, with 16 bases between. Germline CDR1 MDHEN, CDR2 SYDVKM.

Only a few counts were recorded for this clonotype. This chain links TRBV14 with TRBJ1-1; D ambiguous. The V end lost 5 bases, the J end lost 6 bases, and 13 bases lay between the germline ends. The CDR3 sequence is 13 residues long. The germline CDR1 and CDR2 sequences are SGHDN and FVKESK. CDR3 nucleotide sequence: TGTGCCAGCAGCTTCAGTTGGGCAGCTGAAGCTTTCTTT. Amino acid sequence: CASSFSWAAEAFF. Looking up the rest from reference TRBV14 and TRBJ1-1 gives the full variable domain: EAGVTQFPSHSVIEKGQTVTLRCDPISGHDNLYWYRRVMGKEIKFLLHFVKESKQDESGMPNNRFLAERTGGTYSTLKVQPAELEDSGVYFCASSFSWAAEAFFGQGTRLTVV.

This chain links TRBV6-1 with TRBJ1-1; no reliable D call. Germline CDR1 is MNHNS and CDR2 is SASEGT. V lost 5 bases to trimming and J lost 0 bases, with 7 bases between them. The CDR3 has 13 residues. Here the CDR3 DNA reads TGTGCCAGCAGTCGCAATGTGAACACTGAAGCTTTCTTT. Translated, it gives CASSRNVNTEAFF.

V is TRBV6-5 and J is TRBJ1-2; TRBD1 matches 8 bases. The V gene's germline CDR1 is MNHEY and CDR2 SVGAGI. This CDR3 comprises 15 residues. V was pared by 0 bases and J by 2 bases, with 2 bases of the junction left unmatched. The CDR3 loop reads CASSYSRQGNYGYTF. CDR3 nucleotides: TGTGCCAGCAGTTACTCGAGACAGGGGAACTATGGCTACACCTTC.

This clonotype was counted a few times. The chain couples TRBV20-1 to TRBJ1-1, with TRBD1 matching over 8 bases. This CDR3 comprises 17 residues. V shed 1 base and J 1 base; nucleotides not matched to a gene: 11. Germline-derived CDR1 and CDR2 are DFQATT and SNEGSKA (reference sequence). CDR3 loop: CSARAGGRGLPNTEAFF. In DNA form, the CDR3 reads TGCAGTGCTAGAGCCGGAGGCAGGGGGCTGCCGAACACTGAAGCTTTCTTT.

V is TRBV5-1 and J is TRBJ1-5, with 7 positions matching TRBD1. The germline CDR1 and CDR2 sequences are SGHRS and YFSETQ. The length of the CDR3 is 16 residues. With V trimmed by 0 bases and J by 5 bases, 8 bases remained unmatched. CDR3 nucleotide sequence: TGCGCCAGCAGCTTGGAGGGACAGCTCGGGGATCAGCCCCAGCATTTT. Translating it yields CASSLEGQLGDQPQHF. Variable domain in full (rest from reference TRBV5-1 and TRBJ1-5): KAGVTQTPRYLIKTRGQQVTLSCSPISGHRSVSWYQQTPGQGLQFLFEYFSETQRNKGNFPGRFSGRQFSNSRSEMNVSTLELGDSALYLCASSLEGQLGDQPQHFGDGTRLSIL.

The V and J genes are TRBV7-8 and TRBJ2-7; TRBD2 agrees at 8 bases. V shed 1 base, J shed 4 bases, and the junction held 9 bases outside the gene matches. Per germline, CDR1 SGHVS and CDR2 FQNEAQ. The CDR3 is made up of 16 amino acids. CDR3 sequence reads: CASSLEAGARGYEQYF. The CDR3 bases are TGTGCCAGCAGCTTAGAAGCGGGAGCCCGGGGTTACGAGCAGTACTTC. The full variable domain, in which reference TRBV7-8 and TRBJ2-7 provide the parts outside the CDR3, is GAGVSQSPRYKVAKRGQDVALRCDPISGHVSLFWYQQALGQGPEFLTYFQNEAQLDKSGLPSDRFFAERPEGSVSTLKIQRTQQEDSAVYLCASSLEAGARGYEQYFGPGTRLTVT.

This clonotype has at least ten counts. CDR3 sequence (DNA): TGTGCCAGCAGTGAATTGTCGACAGGGTGGTTAGGAACTGAAGCTTTCTTT. Protein product: CASSELSTGWLGTEAFF. The chain links TRBV6-1 to TRBJ1-1; TRBD1 matches at 7 bases. J lost 5 bases, V lost 2 bases, and 14 bases had no gene match. CDR1 and CDR2 from the germline V gene are MNHNS and SASEGT. This CDR3 is built from 17 residues.

This clonotype has a handful of counts. V gene TRBV7-2 combines with J gene TRBJ2-3; D remains unclear. The V and J ends lost 5 bases and 2 bases respectively, with 11 bases between them. The germline CDR1 and CDR2 sequences are SGHTA and FQGNSA. This CDR3 has 14 amino acids. As DNA, the CDR3 is TGTGCCAGCAGCCCCCGGGCCCCCACAGATACGCAGTATTTT. Translation: CASSPRAPTDTQYF.

The chain combines TRBV20-1 with TRBJ2-3, with 7 bases lining up with TRBD2. CDR1 DFQATT and CDR2 SNEGSKA come from the germline V gene (reference sequence). V lost 5 bases, J lost 3 bases, and 11 bases stayed unmatched. CDR3 size: 15 residues. CDR3 sequence: CSAESPSGKTDTQYF. CDR3 nucleotide sequence: TGCAGTGCTGAGTCGCCCAGCGGGAAGACAGATACGCAGTATTTT.

This chain joins TRBV27 and TRBJ1-2; a possible D gene is TRBD1 (5 bases). The CDR3 length is 13 residues. Germline-derived CDR1 and CDR2 are MNHEY and SMNVEV (reference sequence). V was cut by 2 bases and J by 4 bases, with 8 bases left in between. CDR3 sequence: CASSLTGPYGYTF. CDR3 DNA sequence: TGTGCCAGCAGTTTAACAGGACCCTATGGCTACACCTTC.

This clonotype was picked up many times. In DNA, the CDR3 is TGTGCCAGCAGCCAGGGGCGTCCGGGACTAGGAGATACGCAGTATTTT. Protein sequence: CASSQGRPGLGDTQYF. V is TRBV4-2 and J is TRBJ2-3; 8 bases line up with TRBD2. This CDR3 spans 16 amino acids. V shed 3 bases and J 5 bases; nucleotides not matched to a gene: 10. Germline V gives CDR1 LGHNA, CDR2 YNFKEQ.

This chain links TRBV20-1 with TRBJ2-3; D gene ambiguous. Germline V gives CDR1 DFQATT, CDR2 SNEGSKA (reference sequence). V was clipped by 1 base and J by 0 bases, with 11 bases between them. This CDR3 contains 15 residues. The CDR3 loop reads CSARVGVTSTDTQYF. CDR3 in DNA: TGCAGTGCTAGAGTCGGCGTTACTAGCACAGATACGCAGTATTTT.

This clonotype was seen only a few times. The V call is TRBV6-5, the J call TRBJ1-6; a weak D match, TRBD1 (6 bases). This CDR3 region has 18 residues. Trimming took off 7 bases at V and 0 bases at J, with 19 bases between the two ends. Germline V CDR1 and CDR2: MNHEY, SVGAGI. The CDR3 sequence is CASTNNRAPLSYNSPLHF. Written as DNA, the CDR3 is TGTGCCAGCACCAACAACAGGGCTCCCCTCTCCTATAATTCACCCCTCCACTTT.

This clonotype was observed a few times. This rearrangement joins TRBV7-9 to TRBJ2-3; weak D call: TRBD2 (6 bases). Trimming removed 5 bases at V and 3 bases at J, with 15 bases between. Germline CDR1 reads SEHNR; CDR2 reads FQNEAQ (reference sequence). This CDR3 comprises 15 residues. This chain's CDR3 is CASSPRGSLTDTQYF. The CDR3 DNA reads as TGTGCCAGCAGCCCTCGGGGGAGTTTGACAGATACGCAGTATTTT.

The V gene is TRBV5-1, the J gene TRBJ2-3; D remains ambiguous. Germline V gene data show CDR1 as SGHRS and CDR2 as YFSETQ. This CDR3 is 15 amino acids long. The V end lost 0 bases, the J end lost 4 bases, and 12 bases lay between the germline ends. Written as DNA, the CDR3 is TGCGCCAGCAGCTTGGATAAGGGCCCCCCAGATACGCAGTATTTT. Protein: CASSLDKGPPDTQYF.

The rearrangement joins TRBV30 to TRBJ1-1, with 9 bases fitting TRBD1. The germline V gene has CDR1 GTSNPN and CDR2 SVGIG (reference sequence). The CDR3 covers 12 residues. The CDR3 DNA is TGTTCCGCACAGGGGGCAAACACTGAAGCTTTCTTT. As protein: CSAQGANTEAFF.

V is TRBV28 and J is TRBJ2-7, with D tentatively TRBD1 (6 bases). This CDR3 has 17 residues. Trimming shortened V by 3 bases and J by 4 bases, and 22 bases separated the two germline ends. The germline CDR1 and CDR2 sequences are MDHEN and SYDVKM. The CDR3 nucleotides are TGTGCCAGCAGTTTTGTGTCGGCCCCACAGGGCGCGTACGAGCAGTACTTC. This sequence encodes CASSFVSAPQGAYEQYF.

CDR3 sequence reads: CAITGQGARGTEAFF. The CDR3 nucleotides read TGTGCCATCACCGGACAGGGGGCACGGGGTACTGAAGCTTTCTTT. The V call is TRBV10-3, the J call TRBJ1-1; 11 bases map to TRBD1. The CDR3 has 15 residues. Germline values: CDR1 ENHRY, CDR2 SYGVKD. V shed 7 bases, J shed 5 bases, and the junction held 9 bases outside the gene matches.

This clonotype turned up a few times. The chain employs TRBV12-3 or TRBV12-4 and TRBJ2-1; weak D call: TRBD2 (5 bases). CDR3 length: 14 residues. The V gene lost 4 bases and the J gene lost 0 bases, with 7 bases spanning the gap. In DNA, the CDR3 is TGTGCCAGCAGTTGGCGGGCCTCCTACAATGAGCAGTTCTTC. It specifies CASSWRASYNEQFF.

In its sample, this clonotype was seen a few times. The chain joins TRBV6-6 to TRBJ1-2, with a tentative D call TRBD1 (5 bases). V lost 5 bases, J lost 3 bases, and 16 bases lay in between. The germline gives CDR1 MNHNY, CDR2 SVGAGI (reference sequence). The CDR3 contains 15 residues. The CDR3 loop reads CASSTLNQGYYGYTF. The CDR3 coding sequence is TGTGCCAGCAGTACATTGAACCAGGGCTACTATGGCTACACCTTC.

In this sample, this clonotype turned up a few times. The chain is built from TRBV10-3 and TRBJ2-2, with D perhaps TRBD2 (6 bases). The germline V gene encodes CDR1 ENHRY and CDR2 SYGVKD. This CDR3 comprises 13 residues. V shed 10 bases and J shed 3 bases, with 12 bases lying between them. The CDR3 protein is CATYGSDTGELFF. The CDR3 coding sequence is TGTGCCACCTACGGGAGCGACACCGGGGAGCTGTTTTTT.

The CDR3 here is CASITGSTGELFF. CDR3 in DNA: TGTGCCAGCATAACAGGGAGCACCGGGGAGCTGTTTTTT. The chain uses TRBV28 and TRBJ2-2; a weak D match, TRBD1 (6 bases). The CDR3 totals 13 residues. Between the trimmed V and J ends, which lost 7 bases and 4 bases, there was a span of 10 bases. Germline assignment: CDR1 MDHEN and CDR2 SYDVKM.

The V call is TRBV5-6, the J call TRBJ2-1, with D perhaps matching TRBD1 (5 bases). V gave up 0 bases and J gave up 10 bases, with 11 bases separating them. The CDR3 length is 13 residues. Germline CDR1 SGHDT, CDR2 YYEEEE. The CDR3 protein is CASSLGQGREQFF. CDR3 in DNA: TGTGCCAGCAGCTTGGGCCAGGGCAGAGAGCAGTTCTTC.